Here is one T cell receptor beta chain with its context. Antigen: not known. The junction departs from germline at one end; a sequencing error may be responsible. Deep-level running was used for the assay. TCRdb's table, derived via immunoSEQ multiplex PCR, lists solely in-frame clones and lacks some. The sample contains about 2.1 million clones, around 95% of which appear only once. The naive CD8 population came from CD45RO-negative cells selected for CCR7, without terminally differentiated effector memory CD45RA+ cells. This record belongs to a study of shared clonotypes between healthy human individuals. Notes on the study in general: Compared with memory subsets, naive subsets generally had larger estimated richness. Compared with clonotypes that all four donors shared, non-shared clonotypes had lower generation probabilities.

The CDR3 sequence is 13 residues long. CDR1 SEHNR and CDR2 FQNEAQ come from the germline V gene (reference sequence). This rearrangement joins TRBV7-9 to TRBJ1-1; weak D call: TRBD1 (5 bases). Sequenced: naive CD8+ T cells from PBMCs. The sequence derives from a man between 18 and 29 years old in good health. Some clones in this sample may be carry-over from other donors' samples. The CDR3 protein is CASSPAGEGESFF. As DNA, the CDR3 is TGTGCCAGCAGCCCAGCGGGGGAGGGTGAATCTTTCTTT.